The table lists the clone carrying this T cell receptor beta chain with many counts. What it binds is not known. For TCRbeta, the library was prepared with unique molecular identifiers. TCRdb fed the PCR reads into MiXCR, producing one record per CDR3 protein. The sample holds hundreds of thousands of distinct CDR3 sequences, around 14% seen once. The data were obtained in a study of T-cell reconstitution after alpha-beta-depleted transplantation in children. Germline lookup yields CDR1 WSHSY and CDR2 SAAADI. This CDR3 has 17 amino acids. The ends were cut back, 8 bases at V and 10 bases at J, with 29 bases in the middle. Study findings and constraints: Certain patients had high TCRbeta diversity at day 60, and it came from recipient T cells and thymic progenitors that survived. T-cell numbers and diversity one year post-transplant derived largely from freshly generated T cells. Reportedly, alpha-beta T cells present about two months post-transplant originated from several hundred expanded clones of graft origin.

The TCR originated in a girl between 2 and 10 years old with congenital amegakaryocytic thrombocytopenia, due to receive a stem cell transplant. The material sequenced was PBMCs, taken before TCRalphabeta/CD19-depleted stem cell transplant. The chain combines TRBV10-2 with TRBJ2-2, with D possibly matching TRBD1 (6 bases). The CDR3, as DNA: TGCGCCAGCGCTACCAGGAACGGGACATTAACACCGGTGGAGCTGTTTTTT. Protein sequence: CASATRNGTLTPVELFF.